This TCR beta chain stems from a study of Tregs in tolerant kidney transplant recipients. Of note for this clone: The antigen is not known.

The study, taken as a whole, reports: Biological reproducibility was not directly addressed in this study. Expanding Tregs on activated donor B cells appeared to best identify donor-specific TCRbeta clones. Findings come from small patient numbers and require larger validation.

Here immunoSEQ multiplex PCR was the method, and the copy in TCRdb shows in-frame clones only, minus some. The repertoire holds about 240,000 clones, with around 81% as singletons. Thawed PBMCs were FACS-sorted into unstimulated CD4+CD25+CD127- regulatory T cells, CD4+CD25- non-regulatory cells, CD4 and CD8 cells. The CDR3 extends over 17 amino acids. V lost 5 bases, J lost 0 bases, and 17 bases lay in between. Germline assignment: CDR1 SGHAT and CDR2 FQNNGV. The specimen was CD4+ T cells from blood. This TCR derives from a human donor in good health. This chain joins TRBV11-2 and TRBJ1-3, with TRBD1 as a possible D gene (5 bases). DNA of the CDR3: TGTGCCAGCAGCCTCCTACCGGGACGGAGCTCTGGAAACACCATATATTTT. Translated, it gives CASSLLPGRSSGNTIYF.